The source of this T cell receptor beta chain is a study of molecular identifiers for immune sequencing clone quantification. This clonotype was counted many times. Its antigen is unidentified. The CDR3 consists of 17 residues. The V end was cut by 4 bases, the J end by 7 bases, with 26 bases between. Germline values: CDR1 PRHDT, CDR2 FYEKMQ (reference sequence). TCRdb passed the PCR reads through MiXCR, listing each CDR3 protein once. Found here are 9,500 to 15,000 distinct CDR3 sequences, approximately 20% of them singletons; the top ten hold approximately 1.6%. Libraries used roughly 18,000 to 1,000,000 sorted naive CD8 T cells and 10%, 30% or 50% RNA input. Findings and caveats of the study: Jurkat TCR RNA that was spiked in from one cell was reportedly detectable among 750,000 to 1,000,000 naive cells.

The sequence was obtained from a human donor in good health. Some libraries in this study had Jurkat cell RNA spiked in. Sample: naive CD8+ T cells from blood, with Jurkat cell RNA spiked in. Subset indicated: FACS-sorted CD8+CD4-CCR7+CD45RA+ naive T cells. The chain joins TRBV13 to TRBJ2-7; D may correspond to TRBD1 or TRBD2 (6 bases each). The chain's CDR3 is CASSSLSGASRVEEQYF. The CDR3 DNA reads TGTGCCAGCAGCTCCTTGTCGGGGGCTAGCAGGGTGGAAGAGCAGTACTTC.